This T cell receptor (beta chain) appears in the sequencing data of a study of control samples from healthy donors and cancer patients. V lost 5 bases, J lost 0 bases, and 14 bases stayed unmatched. Germline CDR1 is MDHEN and CDR2 is SYDVKM. There are 19 residues in the CDR3. A single count supports this clone. The protocol was immunoSEQ multiplex PCR, while the TCRdb copy is restricted to in-frame clones and leaves out a portion. The profile shows about 48,000 clones, 85% to 95% of them singletons. Specimen: PBMCs. The rearrangement links TRBV28 to TRBJ1-3; the match to TRBD1 covers 9 bases. This clonotype originated in a woman aged 45-60 years with head and neck cancer. The CDR3 here is CASSGPGQGVLSSGNTIYF. DNA of the CDR3: TGTGCCAGCAGTGGCCCGGGACAGGGCGTCCTCAGCTCTGGAAACACCATATATTTT.